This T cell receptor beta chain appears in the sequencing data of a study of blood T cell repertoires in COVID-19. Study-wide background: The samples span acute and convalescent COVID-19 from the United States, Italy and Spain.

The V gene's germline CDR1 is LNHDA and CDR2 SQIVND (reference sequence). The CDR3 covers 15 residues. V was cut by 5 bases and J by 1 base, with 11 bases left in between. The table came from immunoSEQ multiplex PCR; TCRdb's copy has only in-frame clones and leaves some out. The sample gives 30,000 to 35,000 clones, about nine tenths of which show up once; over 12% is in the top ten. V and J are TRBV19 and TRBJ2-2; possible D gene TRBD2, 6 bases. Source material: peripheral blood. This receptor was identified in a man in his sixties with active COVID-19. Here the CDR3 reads CASSALGGNTGELFF. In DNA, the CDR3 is TGTGCCAGTAGTGCGCTGGGGGGGAACACCGGGGAGCTGTTTTTT.